The 32 T cell receptor beta chains below were found in one sample sequenced in a study of T cell repertoires in cytomegalovirus infection. These receptors' targets are unknown. One entry per CDR3 protein, called by TCRdb with MiXCR from the reads. This sample has around 100,000 distinct CDR3 sequences, with roughly 39% found just once. The sequencing here drew on CD8+ T cells from cultured PBMCs, taken from culture after CMV antigen stimulation. These receptors were taken from a human donor in good health (CMV status not recorded). Some clones in this sample may be carry-over from other donors' samples.

The gene calls are TRBV6-6 and TRBJ2-7; TRBD2 aligns across 9 bases. CDR3 length: 15 residues. Per germline, CDR1 MNHNY and CDR2 SVGAGI (reference sequence). Trimming at V came to 6 bases and at J to 0 bases, leaving 6 bases not matched to a gene. The CDR3 nucleotides are TGTGCCAGCAGCCCGGCTAGCGGGGACTCCTACGAGCAGTACTTC. Its translation: CASSPASGDSYEQYF.

The chain joins TRBV6-8 to TRBJ2-5; TRBD2 is a possible D gene (5 bases). The V gene's germline CDR1 is MNHGY and CDR2 SAAAGT. The V gene lost 7 bases and the J gene lost 1 base, with 16 bases spanning the gap. CDR3 length equals 15 residues. This chain's CDR3 is CASTFTRDLQETQYF. In DNA form, the CDR3 reads TGTGCCAGCACCTTCACCCGGGATCTCCAAGAGACCCAGTACTTC.

This clonotype has just a few counts. The gene calls are TRBV19 and TRBJ2-3; D may correspond to TRBD1 or TRBD2 (6 bases each). V was trimmed by 8 bases and J by 1 base, leaving 16 bases between them. The CDR3 runs 15 residues. Germline V gene data show CDR1 as LNHDA and CDR2 as SQIVND (reference sequence). Here the CDR3 reads CASRNRDLGTDTQYF. In DNA, the CDR3 is TGTGCCAGTCGTAACAGGGACTTGGGCACAGATACGCAGTATTTT.

This rearrangement joins TRBV2 to TRBJ2-2; 14 bases map to TRBD2. Germline CDR1 is SNHLY and CDR2 is FYNNEI. After removal of 6 bases from V and 6 bases from J, the junction contained 3 bases not matched to a gene. This CDR3 comprises 15 residues. Here the CDR3 DNA reads TGTGCCAGCAGGGGGACTAGCGGGGGTGCCGGGGAGCTGTTTTTT. As protein: CASRGTSGGAGELFF.

V gene TRBV12-3 or TRBV12-4 combines with J gene TRBJ1-2, with D perhaps matching TRBD1 (6 bases). Between the trimmed V and J ends, which lost 8 bases and 5 bases, there was a span of 15 bases. This CDR3 is built from 13 residues. The CDR3 region has the DNA TGTGCCAGCGATGAACCCGGACAGTATGGCTACACCTTC. It translates to CASDEPGQYGYTF.

The chain is built from TRBV5-1 and TRBJ2-3, with D perhaps matching TRBD2 (6 bases). The ends were cut back, 7 bases at V and 3 bases at J, with 18 bases in the middle. The CDR3 extends over 15 amino acids. Germline loops: CDR1 SGHRS, CDR2 YFSETQ. CDR3 coding DNA: TGCGCCAGCGTCGGGACTCCCAGAGGGACAGATACGCAGTATTTT. It specifies CASVGTPRGTDTQYF.

This clonotype was detected many times. CDR3 coding DNA: TGTGCCAGCAGTTTATCACGGGGGGAGCCCCAGCATTTT. This gives the protein CASSLSRGEPQHF. The chain is built from TRBV27 and TRBJ1-5, with a tentative D call TRBD1 (5 bases). V was pared by 0 bases and J by 8 bases, with 8 bases between. The CDR3 runs to 13 residues. CDR1 and CDR2 from the germline V gene are MNHEY and SMNVEV (reference sequence).

This chain joins TRBV4-2 and TRBJ2-5; TRBD2 aligns across 7 bases. This CDR3 spans 14 amino acids. V shed 6 bases, J shed 2 bases, and the junction held 6 bases outside the gene matches. Germline V CDR1 and CDR2: LGHNA, YNFKEQ. CDR3 region: CASSPISGQETQYF. Here the CDR3 DNA reads TGTGCCAGCAGTCCAATTAGCGGGCAAGAGACCCAGTACTTC.

The chain carries TRBV7-8 and TRBJ2-5, with TRBD1 identical over 8 bases. CDR3 size: 18 residues. Germline lookup yields CDR1 SGHVS and CDR2 FQNEAQ. V lost 5 bases to trimming and J lost 0 bases; unmatched junction nucleotides: 14. CDR3 nucleotides: TGTGCCAGCAGCATGGGTTCAGGGGGCGGCTTGTACCAAGAGACCCAGTACTTC. Translation: CASSMGSGGGLYQETQYF.

The CDR3 region has the DNA TGTGCCAGCAGTTTTGGGGGGGTGAAATACAATGAGCAGTTCTTC. Translation gives CASSFGGVKYNEQFF. The chain carries TRBV12-3 or TRBV12-4 and TRBJ2-1, with TRBD2 identical over 7 bases. The CDR3 totals 15 residues. V gave up 3 bases and J gave up 4 bases; unmatched junction bases: 6.

Only one count was recorded for this clonotype. V is TRBV10-3 and J is TRBJ2-5; D unresolved. V was trimmed by 3 bases and J by 3 bases, leaving 5 bases between them. The CDR3 has 12 residues. Germline V gene lookup returns CDR1 ENHRY and CDR2 SYGVKD. The CDR3 protein is CAISDGEETQYF. DNA of the CDR3: TGTGCCATCAGTGATGGGGAAGAGACCCAGTACTTC.

This chain joins TRBV4-1 and TRBJ1-1; the D gene is possibly TRBD1 (6 bases). V lost 1 base and J 3 bases, leaving 9 bases between the germline ends. Germline V gene sequence: CDR1 MGHRA, CDR2 YSYEKL. The length of the CDR3 is 14 residues. The CDR3 reads CASSQGGPYTEAFF. The CDR3 DNA follows: TGCGCCAGCAGCCAAGGGGGGCCCTACACTGAAGCTTTCTTT.

V is TRBV7-4 and J is TRBJ2-1; maybe TRBD2 (6 bases). Trimming stripped 5 bases from V and 3 bases from J, with 20 bases between. This CDR3 spans 17 amino acids. Germline-derived CDR1 and CDR2 are SGHVT and SQSDAQ. CDR3 bases: TGTGCCAGCAGCGGTGGGGGAGGCGGGGCTCGCTACAATGAGCAGTTCTTC. Translated, it gives CASSGGGGGARYNEQFF.

This clonotype was picked up a small number of times. The chain is built from TRBV11-2 and TRBJ2-3; a weak D match, TRBD2 (5 bases). CDR1 is SGHAT, CDR2 FQNNGV, per germline. Trimming pared 4 bases from V and 2 bases from J, leaving 10 bases between. CDR3 length: 14 amino acids. Here the CDR3 DNA reads TGTGCCAGCAGCTCAGACTACTACACAGATACGCAGTATTTT. Encoded protein: CASSSDYYTDTQYF.

J is TRBJ2-3 and V is TRBV6-8; 11 bases fit TRBD2. The CDR3 sequence is 15 residues long. CDR1 is MNHGY and CDR2 is SAAAGT in the germline V gene. V was pared by 2 bases and J by 5 bases, with 3 bases of the junction left unmatched. CDR3 sequence: CASSYLAGGGDTQYF. DNA for the CDR3: TGTGCCAGCAGTTACCTAGCGGGGGGAGGAGATACGCAGTATTTT.

This chain links TRBV27 with TRBJ2-2; 11 bases fit TRBD1. Germline CDR1 MNHEY, CDR2 SMNVEV (reference sequence). The CDR3 contains 16 residues. The junction had 4 bases not matched to a gene; V was cut back by 0 bases and J by 7 bases. CDR3 sequence: CASSLSGQGAVGELFF. CDR3 sequence (DNA): TGTGCCAGCAGTTTATCCGGACAGGGGGCAGTCGGGGAGCTGTTTTTT.

The chain combines TRBV19 with TRBJ1-1; 10 bases map to TRBD1. CDR1 and CDR2 from the germline V gene are LNHDA and SQIVND (reference sequence). CDR3 size: 16 residues. V shed 6 bases and J 2 bases; nucleotides not matched to a gene: 9. The CDR3 loop reads CASRLGGQGPNTEAFF. For the CDR3, the DNA is TGTGCCAGTAGATTGGGGGGACAGGGGCCCAACACTGAAGCTTTCTTT.

The rearrangement joins TRBV12-3 or TRBV12-4 to TRBJ2-5; 7 nucleotides align to TRBD2. The length of the CDR3 is 14 residues. The V and J ends lost 2 bases and 5 bases, in that order; junction bases with no gene match: 5. CDR3 residues: CASSLWTSRETQYF. CDR3 sequence (DNA): TGTGCCAGCAGTTTATGGACTAGTCGGGAGACCCAGTACTTC.

At least ten counts were recorded for this clonotype. The CDR3 DNA reads as TGTGCCAGCAGCCGGACAAGCTCTGGAAACACCATATATTTT. Residues: CASSRTSSGNTIYF. V usage is TRBV12-3 or TRBV12-4 and J usage is TRBJ1-3; maybe TRBD1 (5 bases). The CDR3 is 14 amino acids. V was shortened by 6 bases and J by 0 bases, with 9 bases between the two germline ends.

The V and J genes are TRBV28 and TRBJ2-7, with TRBD1 as a possible D gene (6 bases). This CDR3 spans 14 amino acids. The V end was cut by 5 bases, the J end by 6 bases, with 17 bases between. CDR1 is MDHEN, CDR2 SYDVKM, per germline. The CDR3 DNA sequence: TGTGCCAGCAGTCCCAGGGGACCCTCCCTCGAGCAGTACTTC. This gives the protein CASSPRGPSLEQYF.

This clonotype appeared a few times. The chain carries TRBV7-9 and TRBJ2-1; D assignment may be TRBD1 or TRBD2 (5 bases each). Germline CDR1 is SEHNR and CDR2 is FQNEAQ (reference sequence). The CDR3 sequence is 15 residues long. With 4 bases removed from V and 8 bases from J, the gap between germline ends came to 18 bases. The CDR3 region is CASSSPSGRRYEQFF. For the CDR3, the DNA is TGTGCCAGCAGCTCCCCTTCGGGGCGCAGGTATGAGCAGTTCTTC. Full variable domain (remainder filled in from reference TRBV7-9 and TRBJ2-1): DTGVSQNPRHKITKRGQNVTFRCDPISEHNRLYWYRQTLGQGPEFLTYFQNEAQLEKSRLLSDRFSAERPKGSFSTLEIQRTEQGDSAMYLCASSSPSGRRYEQFFGPGTRLTVL.

The chain couples TRBV7-6 to TRBJ2-7; 12 nucleotides match TRBD2. CDR1 is SGHVS and CDR2 is FNYEAQ in the germline V gene. CDR3 length: 15 residues. V shed 1 base, J shed 3 bases, and the junction held 1 base outside the gene matches. This CDR3 reads CASSLGLAGVYEQYF. The CDR3 nucleotides read TGTGCCAGCAGCTTAGGACTAGCGGGGGTCTACGAGCAGTACTTC.

This clonotype came up a few times. The gene calls are TRBV27 and TRBJ2-7; D is undetermined. The germline CDR1 and CDR2 sequences are MNHEY and SMNVEV (reference sequence). Trimming removed 0 bases from V and 3 bases from J, with 12 bases in between. CDR3 length: 15 amino acids. CDR3 bases: TGTGCCAGCAGTTTATCGGGTGGCATATACTACGAGCAGTACTTC. Protein product: CASSLSGGIYYEQYF.

This chain links TRBV12-3 or TRBV12-4 with TRBJ2-1, with unresolved D. The ends were cut back, 2 bases at V and 8 bases at J, with 10 bases in the middle. The CDR3 contains 13 residues. The CDR3 bases are TGTGCCAGCAGTTTATCCCCGGTTGATGAGCAGTTCTTC. It encodes CASSLSPVDEQFF.

This clonotype has a count of ten or more. This rearrangement joins TRBV7-9 to TRBJ1-1; a weak D match, TRBD1 (6 bases). Trimming removed 7 bases at V and 4 bases at J, with 19 bases between. From germline, CDR1 is SEHNR and CDR2 FQNEAQ (reference sequence). This CDR3 has 15 amino acids. In nucleotides, the CDR3 is TGTGCCAGCACCGGTCCGGGGGGCTCGGGCACTGAAGCTTTCTTT. It yields the protein CASTGPGGSGTEAFF. The full variable domain, in which reference TRBV7-9 and TRBJ1-1 provide the parts outside the CDR3, is DTGVSQNPRHKITKRGQNVTFRCDPISEHNRLYWYRQTLGQGPEFLTYFQNEAQLEKSRLLSDRFSAERPKGSFSTLEIQRTEQGDSAMYLCASTGPGGSGTEAFFGQGTRLTVV.

This clonotype came up a few times. The chain links TRBV19 to TRBJ1-5; 8 bases align to TRBD1. This CDR3 comprises 18 residues. In germline, CDR1 is LNHDA, CDR2 SQIVND (reference sequence). The junction had 16 bases not matched to a gene; V was cut back by 9 bases and J by 0 bases. The DNA for the CDR3 is TGTGCCAGACCTGCAGGGGGCCTTCCACGATATAGCAATCAGCCCCAGCATTTT. Translating gives CARPAGGLPRYSNQPQHF.

This chain links TRBV4-3 with TRBJ1-1; D may be TRBD1 (5 bases). The CDR3 spans 15 residues. With 2 bases removed from V and 2 bases from J, the gap between germline ends came to 12 bases. CDR1 is LGHNA, CDR2 YSLEER, per germline. CDR3 DNA sequence: TGCGCCAGCAGCCAAAGGGGCCAGCTAAACACTGAAGCTTTCTTT. It translates to CASSQRGQLNTEAFF.

The V and J genes are TRBV24-1 and TRBJ2-1; D is perhaps TRBD1 (5 bases). Germline V gene data show CDR1 as KGHDR and CDR2 as SFDVKD. V was trimmed by 0 bases and J by 8 bases, leaving 13 bases between them. The CDR3 runs 15 residues. The CDR3 spells CATSDLAGNRDEQFF. The DNA for the CDR3 is TGTGCCACCAGTGATTTGGCAGGGAATCGGGATGAGCAGTTCTTC.

The chain links TRBV6-8 to TRBJ2-2; 12 bases fit TRBD1. There are 15 residues in the CDR3. CDR1 MNHGY and CDR2 SAAAGT come from the germline V gene. The trim removed 6 bases at V and 6 bases at J, leaving 5 bases unmatched. CDR3 bases: TGTGCCAGCAGCCCCGGGACAGGGGGCTCCGGGGAGCTGTTTTTT. It specifies CASSPGTGGSGELFF.

This clonotype was recorded once. V usage is TRBV25-1 and J usage is TRBJ2-2; 9 nucleotides agree with TRBD1. J gave up 5 bases and V 4 bases, and 8 bases lay outside the gene matches. The CDR3 totals 16 residues. The germline V gene encodes CDR1 MGHDK and CDR2 SYGVNS. Written as DNA, the CDR3 is TGTGCCAGCAGTGTTGGAGGACAGGGGAGGACCGGGGAGCTGTTTTTT. Protein: CASSVGGQGRTGELFF.

The chain uses TRBV12-3 or TRBV12-4 and TRBJ1-1; D perhaps matches TRBD1 (6 bases). CDR3 length: 11 amino acids. V lost 5 bases to trimming and J lost 14 bases, with 15 bases between them. For the CDR3, the DNA is TGTGCCAGCAGTACAGGGACCAGGAGCTTCTTT. Residues: CASSTGTRSFF.

The rearrangement links TRBV7-8 to TRBJ1-1, with a weak D call TRBD1 (5 bases). Germline CDR1 and CDR2: SGHVS and FQNEAQ. Trimming stripped 5 bases from V and 0 bases from J, with 19 bases between. CDR3 length: 17 residues. CDR3 sequence reads: CASSAGTTTAMNTEAFF. In nucleotides, the CDR3 is TGTGCCAGCAGCGCCGGAACGACGACAGCCATGAACACTGAAGCTTTCTTT.